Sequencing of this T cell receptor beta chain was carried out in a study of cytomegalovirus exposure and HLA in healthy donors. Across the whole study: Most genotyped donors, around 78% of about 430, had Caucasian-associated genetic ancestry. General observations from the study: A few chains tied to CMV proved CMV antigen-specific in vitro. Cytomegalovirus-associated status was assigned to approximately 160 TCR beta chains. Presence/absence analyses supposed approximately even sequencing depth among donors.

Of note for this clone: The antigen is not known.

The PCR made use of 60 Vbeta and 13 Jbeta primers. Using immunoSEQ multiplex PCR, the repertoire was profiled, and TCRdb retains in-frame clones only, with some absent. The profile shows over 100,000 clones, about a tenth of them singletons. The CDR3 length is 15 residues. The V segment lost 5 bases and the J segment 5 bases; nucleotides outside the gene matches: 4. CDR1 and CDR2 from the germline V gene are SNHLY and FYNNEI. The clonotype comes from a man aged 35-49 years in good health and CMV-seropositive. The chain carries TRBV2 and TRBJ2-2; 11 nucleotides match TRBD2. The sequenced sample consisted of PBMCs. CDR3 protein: CASSRGLAETGELFF. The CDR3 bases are TGTGCCAGCAGTCGGGGACTAGCGGAGACCGGGGAGCTGTTTTTT.